The clone carrying this T cell receptor (beta chain) was found a few times. This specimen comes from a study of T cells in Graves' hyperthyroidism and ophthalmopathy. Germline loops: CDR1 WNHNN, CDR2 SYGVQD (reference sequence). This CDR3 has 17 residues. Trimming left V 2 bases short and J 1 base short, with 17 bases between. RNA transcripts yielded amplified TCR beta CDR3 regions. When the TCR CDR3 underwent first-round RT-PCR, the HTBI primer set was used. TCRdb reanalysed the multiplex PCR reads using MiXCR and keeps one entry per CDR3 protein. The data show 490,000 or so distinct CDR3 sequences, roughly 23% seen once.

The sequence derives from a woman aged 65 to 85 with Graves' ophthalmopathy. What was sequenced was blood. The chain employs TRBV10-1 and TRBJ2-5; D unresolved. The DNA of the CDR3 is TGCGCCAGCAGTGAGGGGCGGATTGGCCCTACCCAAGAGACCCAGTACTTC. Residues: CASSEGRIGPTQETQYF.